The entry below describes one TCR beta chain. The antigen is undetermined. This entry belongs to a study of shared clonotypes between healthy human individuals. General study results and limits: Clonotypes which were not shared had lower generation probabilities than clonotypes that all four donors shared. With few donors, the genetic and exposure-history diversity represented was limited.

Sequencing was performed with immunoSEQ multiplex PCR; in TCRdb, only in-frame clones are kept and a portion is missing. The repertoire holds some 2,500,000 clones, with 93% as singletons. V shed 0 bases and J shed 1 base, with 9 bases lying between them. CDR3 length equals 16 residues. CDR1 ENHRY and CDR2 SYGVKD come from the germline V gene. Into CD45RA+ naive and CD45RA-negative memory subsets, the CD4+ cells were split. The sequenced material came from naive CD4+ T cells from PBMCs. Subset here: CD45RA+ positively selected. This chain connects TRBV10-3 to TRBJ2-2; D not certain. This clonotype was obtained from a man aged 18-30 years in good health. Some clones in this sample may be carry-over from other donors' samples. The CDR3: CAISESVKVNTGELFF. The CDR3 region has the DNA TGTGCCATCAGTGAGTCGGTTAAGGTGAACACCGGGGAGCTGTTTTTT.